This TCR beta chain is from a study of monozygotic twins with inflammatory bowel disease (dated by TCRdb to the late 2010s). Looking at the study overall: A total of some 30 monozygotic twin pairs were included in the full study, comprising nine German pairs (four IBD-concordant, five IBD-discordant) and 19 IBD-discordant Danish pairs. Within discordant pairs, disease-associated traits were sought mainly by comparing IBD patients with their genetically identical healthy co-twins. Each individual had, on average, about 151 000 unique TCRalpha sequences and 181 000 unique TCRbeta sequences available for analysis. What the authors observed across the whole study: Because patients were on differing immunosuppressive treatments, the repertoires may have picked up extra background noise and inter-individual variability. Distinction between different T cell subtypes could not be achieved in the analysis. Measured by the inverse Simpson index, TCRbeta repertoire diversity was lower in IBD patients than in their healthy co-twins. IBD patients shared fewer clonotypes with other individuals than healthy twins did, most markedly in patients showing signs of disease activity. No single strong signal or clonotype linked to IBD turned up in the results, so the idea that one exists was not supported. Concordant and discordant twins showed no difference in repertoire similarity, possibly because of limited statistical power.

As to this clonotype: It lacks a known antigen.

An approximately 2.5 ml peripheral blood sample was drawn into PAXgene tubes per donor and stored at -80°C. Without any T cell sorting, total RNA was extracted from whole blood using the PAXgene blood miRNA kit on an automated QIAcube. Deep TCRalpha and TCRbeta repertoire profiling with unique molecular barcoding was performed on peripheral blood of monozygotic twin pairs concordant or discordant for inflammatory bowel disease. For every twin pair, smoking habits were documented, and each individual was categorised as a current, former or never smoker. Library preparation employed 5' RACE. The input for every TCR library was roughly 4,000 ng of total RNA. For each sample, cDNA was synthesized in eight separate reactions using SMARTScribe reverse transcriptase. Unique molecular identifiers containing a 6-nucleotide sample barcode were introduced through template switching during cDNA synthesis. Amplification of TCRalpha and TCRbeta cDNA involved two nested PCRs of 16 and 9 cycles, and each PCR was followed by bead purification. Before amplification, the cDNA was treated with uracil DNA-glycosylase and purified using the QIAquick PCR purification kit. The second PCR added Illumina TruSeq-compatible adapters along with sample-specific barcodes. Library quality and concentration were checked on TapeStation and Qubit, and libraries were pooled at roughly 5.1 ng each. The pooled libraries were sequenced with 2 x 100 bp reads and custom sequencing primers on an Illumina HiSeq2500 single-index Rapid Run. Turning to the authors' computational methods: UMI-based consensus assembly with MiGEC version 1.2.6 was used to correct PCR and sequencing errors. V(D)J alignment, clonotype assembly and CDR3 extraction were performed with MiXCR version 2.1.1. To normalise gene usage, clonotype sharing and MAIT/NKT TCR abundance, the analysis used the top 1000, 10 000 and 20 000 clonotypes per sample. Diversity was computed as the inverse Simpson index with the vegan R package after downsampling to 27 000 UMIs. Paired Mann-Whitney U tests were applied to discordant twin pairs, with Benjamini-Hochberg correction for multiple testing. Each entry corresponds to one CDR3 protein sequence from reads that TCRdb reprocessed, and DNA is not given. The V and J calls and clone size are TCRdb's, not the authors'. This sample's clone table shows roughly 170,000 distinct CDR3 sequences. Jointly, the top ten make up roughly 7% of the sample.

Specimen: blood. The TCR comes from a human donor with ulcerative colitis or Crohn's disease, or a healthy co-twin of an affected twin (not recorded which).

The CDR3 protein is CASGDGPSGNYNEQFF. The chain is assembled from TRBV25-1 and TRBJ2-1; TCRdb's D gene call, TRBD2, goes unchecked for lack of DNA. The CDR3 covers 16 residues, taking in both the cysteine and the phenylalanine. The record lacks a DNA sequence. CDR1 is given as MGHDK and CDR2 as SYGVNS, both from the germline V gene.